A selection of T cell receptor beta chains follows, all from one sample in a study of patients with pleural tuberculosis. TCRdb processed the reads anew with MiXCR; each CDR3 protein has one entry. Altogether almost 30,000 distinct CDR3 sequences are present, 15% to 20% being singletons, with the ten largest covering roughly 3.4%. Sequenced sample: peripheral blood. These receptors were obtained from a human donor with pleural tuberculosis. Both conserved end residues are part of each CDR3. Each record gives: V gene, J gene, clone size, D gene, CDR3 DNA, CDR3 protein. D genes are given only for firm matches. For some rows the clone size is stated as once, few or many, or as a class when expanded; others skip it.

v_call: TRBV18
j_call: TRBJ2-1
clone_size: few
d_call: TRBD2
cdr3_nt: TGTGCCAGCTCACCAGGAAAGACTAGCGGGGGGGAAGATGAGCAGTTCTTC
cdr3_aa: CASSPGKTSGGEDEQFF

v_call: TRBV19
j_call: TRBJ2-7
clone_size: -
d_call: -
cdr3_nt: TGTGCCAGTTCCTCCTCCTTTCAATACAACGAGCAGTACTTC
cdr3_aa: CASSSSFQYNEQYF

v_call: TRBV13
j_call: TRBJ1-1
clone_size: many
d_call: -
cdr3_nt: TGTGCCAGCAGCTTAGAAACGGCCGCTTTCTTT
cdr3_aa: CASSLETAAFF

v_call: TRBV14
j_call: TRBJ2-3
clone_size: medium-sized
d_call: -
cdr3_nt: TGTGCCAGCAGCCAAGATCCGGCAGGGTCGAGCACAGATACGCAGTATTTT
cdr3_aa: CASSQDPAGSSTDTQYF

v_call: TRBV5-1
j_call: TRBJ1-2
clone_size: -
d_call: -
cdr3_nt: TGCGCCAGCAGCGTTGGGACGGGTGGCTACACCTTC
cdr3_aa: CASSVGTGGYTF

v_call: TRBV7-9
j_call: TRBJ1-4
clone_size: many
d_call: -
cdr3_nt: TGTGCCAGCAACTTGGGAGGAACTAATGAAAAACTGTTTTTT
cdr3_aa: CASNLGGTNEKLFF

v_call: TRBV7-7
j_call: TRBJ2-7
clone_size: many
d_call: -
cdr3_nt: TGTGCCAGCAGCCGGGGTCTGGGCTACGAGCAGTACTTC
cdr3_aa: CASSRGLGYEQYF

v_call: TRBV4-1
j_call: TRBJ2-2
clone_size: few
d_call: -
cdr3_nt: TGCGCCAGCAGCCAAGAGGGCAGCGGGGAGCTGTTTTTT
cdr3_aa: CASSQEGSGELFF

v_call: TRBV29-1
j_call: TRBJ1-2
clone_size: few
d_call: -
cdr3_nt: TGCAGCGTTGAGGGACCCTCTAACTATGGCTACACCTTC
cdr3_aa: CSVEGPSNYGYTF

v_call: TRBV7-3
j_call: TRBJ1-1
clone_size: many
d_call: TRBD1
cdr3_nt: TGTGCCAGCAGCTTAAGTTTACAGGGGGTGAACACTGAAGCTTTCTTT
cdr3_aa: CASSLSLQGVNTEAFF

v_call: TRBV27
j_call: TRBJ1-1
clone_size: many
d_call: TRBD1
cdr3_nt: TGTGCCAGCCGAGTGGAACAGGGGGCAGGCGAAGCTTTCTTT
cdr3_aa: CASRVEQGAGEAFF

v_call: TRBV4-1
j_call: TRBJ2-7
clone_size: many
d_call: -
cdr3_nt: TGCGCCAGCAGCCAAGGTGGAGGCAGGTCCTACGAGCAGTACTTC
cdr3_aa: CASSQGGGRSYEQYF

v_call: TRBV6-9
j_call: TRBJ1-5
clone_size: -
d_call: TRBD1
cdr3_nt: TGTGCCAACAATTATAAAGTGACAGGGACCAATATCCCCCAGCATTTT
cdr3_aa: CANNYKVTGTNIPQHF

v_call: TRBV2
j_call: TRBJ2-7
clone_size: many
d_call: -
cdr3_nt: TGTGCCAGCAGTGTAGGTTATGCGGCCTACGAGCAGTACTTC
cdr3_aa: CASSVGYAAYEQYF

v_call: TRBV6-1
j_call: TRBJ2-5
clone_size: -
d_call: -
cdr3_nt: TGTGCCAGCACCCTTGGACCAGTGGAGACCCGGTGCTTC
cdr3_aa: CASTLGPVETRCF

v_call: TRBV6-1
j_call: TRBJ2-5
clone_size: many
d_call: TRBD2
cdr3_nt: TGTGCCAGCGCGGGACTAGCGGGAATTCAAGAGACCCAGTACTTC
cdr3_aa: CASAGLAGIQETQYF

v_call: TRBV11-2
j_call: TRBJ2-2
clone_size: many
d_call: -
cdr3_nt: TGTGCCAGCAGACACCCTCGACAGGCCGGGGAGCTGTTTTTT
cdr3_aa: CASRHPRQAGELFF

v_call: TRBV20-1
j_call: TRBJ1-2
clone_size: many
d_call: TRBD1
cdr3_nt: TGCAGTGCTAGAGTCCCCCGACAGGGGGGGGACTATGGCTACACCTTC
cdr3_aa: CSARVPRQGGDYGYTF

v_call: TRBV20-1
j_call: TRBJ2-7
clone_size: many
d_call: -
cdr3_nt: TGCAGTGCTCCCCGGCCCCGGGGAACCTACGAGCAGTACTTC
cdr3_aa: CSAPRPRGTYEQYF

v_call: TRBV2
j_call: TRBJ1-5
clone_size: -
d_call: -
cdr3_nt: TGTGCCAGCAGTAACAGACAGTATATCAATCAGCCCCAGCATTTT
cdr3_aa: CASSNRQYINQPQHF

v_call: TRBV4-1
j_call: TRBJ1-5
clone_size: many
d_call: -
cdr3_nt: TGCGCCAGCAGCCTCGAGGACGGAAATCAGCCCCAGCATTTT
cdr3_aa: CASSLEDGNQPQHF

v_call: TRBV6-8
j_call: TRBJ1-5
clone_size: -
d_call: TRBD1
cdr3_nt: TGTGCCAGCAGAAAACAGGGGAACAATCAGCCCCAGCATTTT
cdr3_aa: CASRKQGNNQPQHF

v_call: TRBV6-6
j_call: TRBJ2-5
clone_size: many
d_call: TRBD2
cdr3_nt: TGTGCCAGCAGTCTCACAGCGGGGGGAGAGACCCAGTACTTC
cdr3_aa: CASSLTAGGETQYF

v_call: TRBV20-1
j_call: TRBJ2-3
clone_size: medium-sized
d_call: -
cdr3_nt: TGCAGTGCTAGAGGTCCCTTAATACTCGGAGATACGCAGTATTTT
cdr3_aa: CSARGPLILGDTQYF

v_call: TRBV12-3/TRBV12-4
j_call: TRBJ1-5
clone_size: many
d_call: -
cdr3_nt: TGTGCCAGCAGTCTCGGGACCATCAGCAATCAGCCCCAGCATTTT
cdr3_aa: CASSLGTISNQPQHF

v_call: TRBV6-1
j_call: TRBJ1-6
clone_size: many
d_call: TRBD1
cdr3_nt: TGTGCCAGCCGATACCGGGACAGGGGGACAAATTCACCCCTCCACTTT
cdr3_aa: CASRYRDRGTNSPLHF

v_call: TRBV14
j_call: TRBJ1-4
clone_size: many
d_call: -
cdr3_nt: TGTGCCAGCAGCCAAGCGGACGAAAAACTGTTTTTT
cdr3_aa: CASSQADEKLFF

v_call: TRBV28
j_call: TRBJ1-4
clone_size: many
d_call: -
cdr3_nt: TGTGCCAGCAGTCAAATACGGGGACACAAACTGTTTTTT
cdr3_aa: CASSQIRGHKLFF

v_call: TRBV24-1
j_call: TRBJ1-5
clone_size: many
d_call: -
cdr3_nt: TGTGCCACCAGTGTGGCAGGGAGCAATCAGCCCCAGCATTTT
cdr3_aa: CATSVAGSNQPQHF

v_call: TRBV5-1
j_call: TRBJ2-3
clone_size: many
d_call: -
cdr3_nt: TGCGCCAGCAGCTCCTCAGGGCCGAGCACAGATACGCAGTATTTT
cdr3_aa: CASSSSGPSTDTQYF